This T cell receptor beta chain appears in the sequencing data of a study of T cell responses to AZD1222 COVID-19 vaccine. Study-level results: Females outnumbered males among donors, who were mostly white British; clonal diversity was possibly underestimated.

This table comes from immunoSEQ multiplex PCR, and its TCRdb copy is limited to in-frame clones, with some not included. The sample comprises some 80,000 clones, 86% of which are singletons, and 7% rests with the top ten. With regard to this clone: No antigen is known for it.

The V and J ends lost 5 bases and 3 bases respectively, with 9 bases between them. The CDR3 contains 13 residues. Germline values: CDR1 SGHRS, CDR2 YFSETQ. This sequence was found in an adult in good health. The sequencing used peripheral blood, collected on day 0 of AZD1222 vaccination. The chain couples TRBV5-1 to TRBJ1-5, with D hard to call. The DNA of the CDR3 is TGCGCCAGCAGAGGAGGGATCAATCAGCCCCAGCATTTT. This codes for CASRGGINQPQHF.